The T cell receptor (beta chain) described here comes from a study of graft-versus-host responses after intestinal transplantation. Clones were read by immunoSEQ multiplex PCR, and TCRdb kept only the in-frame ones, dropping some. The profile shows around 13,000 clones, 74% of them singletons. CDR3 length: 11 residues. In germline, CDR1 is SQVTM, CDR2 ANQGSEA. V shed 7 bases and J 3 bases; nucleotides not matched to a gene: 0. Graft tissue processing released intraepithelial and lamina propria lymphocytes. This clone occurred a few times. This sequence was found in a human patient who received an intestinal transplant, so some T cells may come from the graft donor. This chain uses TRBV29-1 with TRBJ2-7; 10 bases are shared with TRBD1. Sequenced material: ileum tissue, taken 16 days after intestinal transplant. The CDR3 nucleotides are TGCAGCGGGACAGGGGGCTACGAGCAGTACTTC. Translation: CSGTGGYEQYF.